This entry concerns a single TCR beta chain. The sample holds a few counts of this clonotype. Its antigen specificity is not known. No base-level quality is on record; no much larger clone is a single base apart. Libraries were constructed by PCR. Sequencing was performed on an Illumina HiSeq 4000. Bulk TCR libraries were prepared as previously described, using TCR primers listed in Table S5. Purification of total RNA was performed with the Qiagen AllPrep DNA/RNA kit. Reads from multiple sequencing runs of the same library were pooled before analysis. The study's processing was this. Reads were retained only if their TCR constant sequence matched exactly, and those retained reads were trimmed to 150 nt and grouped according to their 12-nt molecular barcodes. Within each barcode group, reads were sub-clustered at a 15% Levenshtein threshold, and quality-weighted consensus sequences were built per RNA molecule. Non-functional sequences were discarded, and so were lower-count sequences lying one edit away from another sequence. On the basis of fitting two negative binomial distributions, barcode sub-clusters with fewer than 20% of the maximum read count were discarded. TCRdb reprocessing: public reads trimmed at Q25 with fastp, clones called with MiXCR, in-frame beta chains kept. All rows with the same CDR3 protein become a single entry with the most common DNA and genes. TCRdb, not the original authors, processed these V and J calls. Within this sample are some 650,000 distinct CDR3 sequences, with nearly 20% of them counted one time only. Jointly, the top ten make up roughly 0.83% of the sample.

Libraries of naive CD8 T cells were built from anywhere between roughly 18,000 and 1,000,000 sorted cells, with 10%, 30% or 50% of the purified RNA used. Naive CD8 T cells, defined as CD8+CD4-CCR7+CD45RA+, were FACS-sorted into RLT Plus buffer on a BD FACSAria II. To test detection sensitivity, Jurkat RNA equal to around 11 TCR copies was added to samples of about 17,000-1,100,000 naive CD8 T cells. CD8 T cells were enriched using RosetteSep CD8+ T Cell Enrichment Cocktail and Ficoll-Paque, and the enriched cells then underwent ACK red cell lysis. CDR1 and CDR2, looked up from the germline V gene, are KGHDR and SFDVKD. The V and J ends are trimmed by 0 bases and 3 bases, leaving 17 bases between them. There are 17 amino acids in the CDR3, from cysteine to phenylalanine inclusive. Only the CDR3 portion is preserved as DNA: 51 bases, with reading frame beginning at the first base. This sample was taken from a study of molecular identifiers for immune sequencing clone quantification (dated by TCRdb to 2017 to 2018). Describing the broader study: For a replicate experiment, the RNA from either 20,000 or 100,000 naive CD8 T cells was divided into five aliquots, and four of those aliquots went on to sequencing. This methods study benchmarked molecular-identifier clustering-based TCR repertoire sequencing (MIDCIRS) and TCR RNA copy counting, using CD8 T cells to do so.

Results the study describes overall, beyond this receptor: Modeling estimated 3 to 3.5 recovered TCR RNA copies per cell, compared with roughly 10 by digital PCR, which implies roughly 30% capture efficiency. Even against a background of around 900,000 naive CD8 T cells, spiked-in Jurkat TCR RNA amounting to a single cell's worth was reported to be detectable. The sizes of highly expanded clones could end up underestimated when identical TCR molecules share a barcode. The naive libraries included spiked-in Jurkat TCR RNA (approximately 11 copies' worth), and this RNA is not part of the donor repertoire. When barcode sub-clustering was left out, chimeric consensus sequences inflated TCR diversity, with chimeras reaching as high as 47%. In CMV-specific effector cells, clones with more than 20 RNA copies contained over 97% of molecules, whereas in naive cells such clones contained under 1% of molecules.

The clonotype originates from a human donor in good health. Some libraries in this study had Jurkat cell RNA spiked in. Material: naive CD8+ T cells from blood, with Jurkat cell RNA spiked in. This specimen's cell subset or site label, interpreted: FACS-sorted CD8+CD4-CCR7+CD45RA+ naive T cells. The V and J segments used are TRBV24-1 and TRBJ2-7; a tentative D match to TRBD2 spans 6 bases. DNA sequence: TGTGCCACCAGTGATTTGCAAGTCCCTAGCGACTACTACGAGCAGTACTTC. This encodes CATSDLQVPSDYYEQYF.